This is a list of T cell receptor beta chains from one sample in a study of blood T cells in healthy people across ages. MiXCR, applied by TCRdb to the 5' RACE reads, yields one record per CDR3 protein. This table holds approximately 810,000 distinct CDR3 sequences, 29% found once. The specimen sequenced was blood. Receptors were obtained from a woman older than 75 in good health. The CDR3 runs from the conserved cysteine through the conserved F or W. D genes are given only for firm matches. Only part of the rows carry a size: once, few, many, or a class if the clone is expanded.

>TRBV10-3|-|TRBJ2-7|many
CAISERGQAGTSPYEQYF
TGTGCCATCAGTGAAAGGGGTCAGGCCGGGACTTCGCCCTACGAGCAGTACTTC
>TRBV10-3|-|TRBJ2-3|-
CAISEFTDTQYF
TGTGCCATCAGTGAGTTTACAGATACGCAGTATTTT
>TRBV10-3|-|TRBJ2-1|-
CAISERDNEQFF
TGTGCCATCAGTGAGAGGGATAATGAGCAGTTCTTC
>TRBV5-1|-|TRBJ1-4|many
CASRSTGAPNEKLFF
TGCGCCAGCAGGAGTACAGGTGCGCCCAATGAAAAACTGTTTTTT
>TRBV10-2|TRBD1|TRBJ2-3|-
CASRDREGLGDTQYF
TGCGCCAGCCGGGACAGGGAGGGACTCGGGGATACGCAGTATTTT
>TRBV12-3/TRBV12-4|TRBD2|TRBJ2-2|-
CASLSGGAGLFF
TGTGCCAGCCTTAGCGGGGGGGCTGGGCTGTTTTTT
>TRBV6-5|TRBD1|TRBJ2-2|-
CASSPDRDTGELFF
TGTGCCAGCAGCCCCGACAGGGACACCGGGGAGCTGTTTTTT
>TRBV3-1|-|TRBJ1-2|many
CASSQDGGGSNYGYTF
TGTGCCAGCAGCCAAGATGGGGGGGGAAGCAACTATGGCTACACCTTC
>TRBV20-1|TRBD1|TRBJ1-1|few
CSARGLWMTGENTEAFF
TGCAGTGCTAGAGGTTTATGGATGACAGGGGAGAACACTGAAGCTTTCTTT
>TRBV7-2|-|TRBJ1-1|many
CASSSQGHIEAFF
TGTGCCAGCAGCTCCCAGGGTCACATTGAAGCTTTCTTT
>TRBV4-3|TRBD1|TRBJ2-4|-
CASSPRTGVRNIQYF
TGCGCCAGCAGCCCTAGGACAGGGGTTCGAAACATTCAGTACTTC
>TRBV6-4|-|TRBJ2-1|many
CASSLIAASYNEQFF
TGTGCCAGCAGTCTTATAGCGGCCTCCTACAATGAGCAGTTCTTC
>TRBV20-1|-|TRBJ2-7|many
CSANGDLYEQYF
TGCAGTGCTAATGGGGATCTCTACGAGCAGTACTTC
>TRBV7-2|-|TRBJ2-4|many
CASSLAENIQYF
TGTGCCAGCAGCTTAGCAGAAAACATTCAGTACTTC
>TRBV9|-|TRBJ2-3|-
CASSFRVPDTQYF
TGTGCCAGCAGCTTCCGTGTACCAGATACGCAGTATTTT
>TRBV12-3/TRBV12-4|-|TRBJ2-3|-
CTSSFRGADTQYF
TGTACCAGCAGTTTCAGGGGCGCAGATACGCAGTATTTT
>TRBV5-1|-|TRBJ1-6|-
CASSRIGLNSPLHF
TGCGCCAGCAGCAGGATAGGGCTTAATTCACCCCTCCACTTT
>TRBV10-3|-|TRBJ2-7|many
CAISESGTNYEQYF
TGTGCCATCAGTGAGTCGGGCACCAACTACGAGCAGTACTTC
>TRBV20-1|-|TRBJ1-2|-
CSANSGYTF
TGCAGTGCTAACAGCGGCTACACCTTC
>TRBV11-2|-|TRBJ1-6|few
CASSLDPSSVSPLHF
TGTGCCAGCAGCTTAGATCCCAGTTCGGTTTCACCCCTCCACTTT